This paragraph reports one T cell receptor (beta chain). Generated by immunoSEQ multiplex PCR, the TCRdb table keeps only in-frame clones and is missing some. The table includes about 160,000 clones, roughly 95% detected once. This sample was included in a study of control samples from healthy donors and cancer patients. This CDR3 is built from 15 residues. V was pared by 4 bases and J by 7 bases, with 20 bases between. From germline, CDR1 is SGHRS and CDR2 YFSETQ. The sequenced sample was blood. This chain uses TRBV5-1 with TRBJ2-5; D is perhaps TRBD2 (5 bases). This receptor was taken from a woman aged 55-75 years in good health. The CDR3 here is CASSEPGFSSGTQYF. The CDR3 DNA reads TGCGCCAGCAGCGAACCGGGATTCTCTTCGGGGACCCAGTACTTC.